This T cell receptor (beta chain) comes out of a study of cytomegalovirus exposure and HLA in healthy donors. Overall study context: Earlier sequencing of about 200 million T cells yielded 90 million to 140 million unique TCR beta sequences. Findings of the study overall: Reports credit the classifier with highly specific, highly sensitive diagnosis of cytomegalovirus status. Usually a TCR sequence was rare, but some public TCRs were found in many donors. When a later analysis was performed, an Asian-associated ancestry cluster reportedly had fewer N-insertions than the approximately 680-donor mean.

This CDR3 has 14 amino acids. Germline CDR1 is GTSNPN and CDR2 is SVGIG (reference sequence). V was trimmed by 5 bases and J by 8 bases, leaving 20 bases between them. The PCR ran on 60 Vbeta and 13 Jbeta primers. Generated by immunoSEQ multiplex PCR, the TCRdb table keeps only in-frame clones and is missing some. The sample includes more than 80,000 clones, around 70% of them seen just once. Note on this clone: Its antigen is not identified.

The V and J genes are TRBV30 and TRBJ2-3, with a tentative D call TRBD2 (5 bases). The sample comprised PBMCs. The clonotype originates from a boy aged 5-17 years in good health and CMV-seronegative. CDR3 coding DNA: TGTGCCTGGGCCCCTAAAGAGACTCGGGGTACGCAGTATTTT. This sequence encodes CAWAPKETRGTQYF.